A selection of T cell receptor beta chains follows, all from one sample in a study of vaccination and CD4 T cells after COVID-19. Each CDR3 protein gets one entry after TCRdb re-called the PCR reads with MiXCR. Here the sample spans 3,500 to 4,000 distinct CDR3 sequences, around 66% being singletons. Antigen specificity for these receptors is unknown. Input material: CD4+ T cells from blood, cultured in vitro. The source of these receptors is a human donor who had recovered from COVID-19. Both conserved end residues are trimmed from each CDR3. Fields, in order: CDR3 length, V gene, D gene, CDR3 protein. The D gene is left open where the match is weak.

13	TRBV6-2/TRBV6-3	-	ASSPPLTLRNIQY
13	TRBV6-2/TRBV6-3	-	ASSPMGRQTGELF
14	TRBV19	-	ASSIPFRRMNTEAF
14	TRBV6-5	-	ASSYPRDRINQPQH
12	TRBV5-1	-	ASSSSRTYNEQF
11	TRBV10-3	-	AISDKGPYGYT
13	TRBV21-1	-	ASSKGTANTGELF
13	TRBV7-2	-	ASTQQGRGNYGYT
15	TRBV5-1	TRBD2	ASSSLPMGGGADTQY
10	TRBV7-2	-	ASSLLGYGYT